Listed below are T cell receptor beta chains from one sample, sequenced in a study of T cell changes during pregnancy in multiple sclerosis. Clones were read by immunoSEQ multiplex PCR, and TCRdb kept only the in-frame ones, dropping some. The sample has around 110,000 clones, 92% seen once. Sequences were derived from peripheral blood, sampled in the third trimester of pregnancy. The receptor set was obtained from a female donor with multiple sclerosis, enrolled in a pregnancy study. CDR3s leave out the opening cysteine and the closing phenylalanine or tryptophan.

V gene: TRBV9; J gene: TRBJ2-7; CDR3 protein: ASSAGTGRYEQY
V gene: TRBV30; J gene: TRBJ1-2; CDR3 protein: AWSVEDRVFKIYGYT
V gene: TRBV7-8; J gene: TRBJ1-5; CDR3 protein: ASSPHPGVEGGNQPQH
V gene: TRBV7-9; J gene: TRBJ1-2; CDR3 protein: ASSLNVAGANYGYT
V gene: TRBV19; J gene: TRBJ2-4; CDR3 protein: ASSMEVLGLAKNIQY
V gene: TRBV2; J gene: TRBJ2-1; CDR3 protein: ASSELLAASYNEQF
V gene: TRBV6-5; J gene: TRBJ2-3; CDR3 protein: ASSYNGADTQY
V gene: TRBV5-4; J gene: TRBJ2-5; CDR3 protein: ASSLGRAEETQY
V gene: TRBV6-5; J gene: TRBJ1-2; CDR3 protein: ASSYSSIGGINGYT
V gene: TRBV2; J gene: TRBJ2-7; CDR3 protein: ASSHHRRGTLVSYEQY
V gene: TRBV5-1; J gene: TRBJ1-3; CDR3 protein: ASSLEAARLSGNTIY
V gene: TRBV30; J gene: TRBJ1-1; CDR3 protein: AWKRFSTEAF
V gene: TRBV5-1; J gene: TRBJ1-4; CDR3 protein: ASSLARGTNEKLF
V gene: TRBV28; J gene: TRBJ2-2; CDR3 protein: ASNNRRNTGELF
V gene: TRBV18; J gene: TRBJ1-6; CDR3 protein: ASSLLGANSPLH
V gene: TRBV6-1; J gene: TRBJ1-2; CDR3 protein: ASSPTGRADGYT
V gene: TRBV7-9; J gene: TRBJ1-1; CDR3 protein: ASSLGDLNTEAF
V gene: TRBV5-1; J gene: TRBJ2-1; CDR3 protein: ASSLGQGANEQF
V gene: TRBV19; J gene: TRBJ2-7; CDR3 protein: ASSRGDRTYEQY
V gene: TRBV9; J gene: TRBJ1-1; CDR3 protein: ASSVGVLGGTEAF
V gene: TRBV2; J gene: TRBJ1-2; CDR3 protein: ASTRDRGDGYT
V gene: TRBV6-1; J gene: TRBJ1-1; CDR3 protein: ASSESVRVTNTEAF
V gene: TRBV7-9; J gene: TRBJ1-1; CDR3 protein: ASSMRTSGDTEAF
V gene: TRBV9; J gene: TRBJ1-5; CDR3 protein: ASSVDGTAYQPQH
V gene: TRBV10-3; J gene: TRBJ1-2; CDR3 protein: AISETYRQGANYGYT
V gene: TRBV5-6; J gene: TRBJ2-1; CDR3 protein: ASSRRTGMLDEQF
V gene: TRBV5-8; J gene: TRBJ1-1; CDR3 protein: ASSFNRQGGDAF
V gene: TRBV19; J gene: TRBJ1-5; CDR3 protein: ASSISGDGQPQH
V gene: TRBV7-8; J gene: TRBJ1-1; CDR3 protein: ASSPGTGEGTEAF
V gene: TRBV7-9; J gene: TRBJ1-5; CDR3 protein: ASSSSGVSNQPQH
V gene: TRBV15; J gene: TRBJ1-1; CDR3 protein: ATSSFTGGWNTEAF
V gene: TRBV29-1; J gene: TRBJ2-5; CDR3 protein: SVATSGIRETQY
V gene: TRBV9; J gene: TRBJ2-7; CDR3 protein: ARTGRASGINEQY
V gene: TRBV10-3; J gene: TRBJ2-5; CDR3 protein: AISESSGQTQY
V gene: TRBV5-4; J gene: TRBJ2-3; CDR3 protein: ASIPQEGGGLPHTQY